Sequencing of this T cell receptor beta chain was carried out in a study of blood T cell repertoires in COVID-19. Looked up from germline, CDR1 is SGDLS and CDR2 is YYNGEE. There are 14 residues in the CDR3. V was shortened by 4 bases and J by 4 bases, with 15 bases between the two germline ends. Data came from immunoSEQ multiplex PCR; TCRdb stores just in-frame clones and leaves some out. The table records 330,000 or so clones, about 87% of them present only once. This receptor was obtained from a man aged 40-49 years in a cohort exposed to, infected with or recovered from COVID-19 (not recorded which). The source material was PBMCs or T cells enriched from blood (not recorded which). V gene TRBV9 combines with J gene TRBJ2-7; the D gene is possibly TRBD1 (6 bases). The CDR3 DNA follows: TGTGCCAGCAGCCCGCAAAGACAGGTTTACGAGCAGTACTTC. Its translation: CASSPQRQVYEQYF.